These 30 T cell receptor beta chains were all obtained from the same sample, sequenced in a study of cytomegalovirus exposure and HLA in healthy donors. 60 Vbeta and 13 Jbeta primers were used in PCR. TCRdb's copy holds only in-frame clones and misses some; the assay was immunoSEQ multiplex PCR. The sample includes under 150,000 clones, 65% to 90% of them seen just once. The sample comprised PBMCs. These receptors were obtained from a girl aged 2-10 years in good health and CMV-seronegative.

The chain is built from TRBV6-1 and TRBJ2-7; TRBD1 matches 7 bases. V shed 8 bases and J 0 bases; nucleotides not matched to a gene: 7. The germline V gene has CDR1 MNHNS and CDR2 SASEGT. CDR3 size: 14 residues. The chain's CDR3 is CASPGQESSYEQYF. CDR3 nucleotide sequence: TGTGCCAGCCCTGGACAGGAGAGCTCCTACGAGCAGTACTTC.

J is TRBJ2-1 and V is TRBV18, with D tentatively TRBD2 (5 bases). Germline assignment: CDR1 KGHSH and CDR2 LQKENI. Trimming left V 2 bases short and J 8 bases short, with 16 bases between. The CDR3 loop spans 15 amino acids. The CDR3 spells CASSPGFGLFDEQFF. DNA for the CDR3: TGTGCCAGCTCACCAGGGTTTGGACTCTTCGATGAGCAGTTCTTC.

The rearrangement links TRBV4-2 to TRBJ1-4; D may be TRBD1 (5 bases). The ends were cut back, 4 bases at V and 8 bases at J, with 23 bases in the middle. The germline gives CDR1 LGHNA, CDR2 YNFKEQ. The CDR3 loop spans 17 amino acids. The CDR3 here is CASSPRDWGDGKEKLFF. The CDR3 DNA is TGTGCCAGCAGCCCAAGGGACTGGGGGGACGGGAAGGAAAAACTGTTTTTT.

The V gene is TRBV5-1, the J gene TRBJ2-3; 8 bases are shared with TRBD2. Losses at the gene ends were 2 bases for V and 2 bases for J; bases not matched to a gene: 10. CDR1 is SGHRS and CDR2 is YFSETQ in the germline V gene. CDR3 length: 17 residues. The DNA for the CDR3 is TGCGCCAGCAGCTTAGGAGGCGCGGGGGGCTACACAGATACGCAGTATTTT. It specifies CASSLGGAGGYTDTQYF.

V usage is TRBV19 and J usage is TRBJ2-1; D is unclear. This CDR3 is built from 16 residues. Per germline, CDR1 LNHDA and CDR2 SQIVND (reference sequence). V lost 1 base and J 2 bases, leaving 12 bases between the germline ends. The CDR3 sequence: CASSIGGYRAYNEQFF. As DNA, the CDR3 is TGTGCCAGTAGTATAGGCGGTTATCGGGCCTACAATGAGCAGTTCTTC.

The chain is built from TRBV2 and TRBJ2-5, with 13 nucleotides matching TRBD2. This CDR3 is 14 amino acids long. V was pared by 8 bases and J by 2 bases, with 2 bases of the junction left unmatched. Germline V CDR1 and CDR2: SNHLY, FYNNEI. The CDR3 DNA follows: TGTGCCAGCTTGGGACTAGCGGGGCAAGAGACCCAGTACTTC. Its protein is CASLGLAGQETQYF.

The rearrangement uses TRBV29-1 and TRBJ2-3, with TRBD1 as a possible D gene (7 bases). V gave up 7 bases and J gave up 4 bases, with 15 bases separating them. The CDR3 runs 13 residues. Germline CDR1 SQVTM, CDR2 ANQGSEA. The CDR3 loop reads CSGNRGGSDTQYF. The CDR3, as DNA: TGCAGCGGGAACAGGGGAGGATCAGATACGCAGTATTTT.

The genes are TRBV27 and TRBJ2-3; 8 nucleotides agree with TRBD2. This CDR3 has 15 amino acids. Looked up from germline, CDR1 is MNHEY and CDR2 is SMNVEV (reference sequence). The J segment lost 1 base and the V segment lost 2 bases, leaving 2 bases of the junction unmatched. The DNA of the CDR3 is TGTGCCAGCAGTTTACAGGGACTAGGCACAGATACGCAGTATTTT. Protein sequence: CASSLQGLGTDTQYF.

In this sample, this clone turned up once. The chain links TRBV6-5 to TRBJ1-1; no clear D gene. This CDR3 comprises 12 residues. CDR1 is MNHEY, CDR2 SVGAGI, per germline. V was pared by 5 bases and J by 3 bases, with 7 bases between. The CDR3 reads CASSGRYTEAFF. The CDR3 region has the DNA TGTGCCAGCAGTGGGCGTTACACTGAAGCTTTCTTT.

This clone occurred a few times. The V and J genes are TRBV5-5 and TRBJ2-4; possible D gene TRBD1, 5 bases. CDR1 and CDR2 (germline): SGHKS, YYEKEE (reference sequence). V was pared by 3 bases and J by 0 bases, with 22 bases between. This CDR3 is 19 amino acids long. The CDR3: CASSWRDSESTIAKNIQYF. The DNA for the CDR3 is TGTGCCAGCAGCTGGAGAGACAGCGAATCTACAATAGCCAAAAACATTCAGTACTTC.

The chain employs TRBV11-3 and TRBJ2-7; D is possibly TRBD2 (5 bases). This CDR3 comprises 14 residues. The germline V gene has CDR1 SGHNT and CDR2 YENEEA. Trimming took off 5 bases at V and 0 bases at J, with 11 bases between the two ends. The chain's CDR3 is CASSPSEGSYEQYF. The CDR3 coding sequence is TGTGCCAGCAGCCCTTCCGAGGGCTCCTACGAGCAGTACTTC. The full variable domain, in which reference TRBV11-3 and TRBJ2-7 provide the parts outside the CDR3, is EAGVVQSPRYKIIEKKQPVAFWCNPISGHNTLYWYLQNLGQGPELLIRYENEEAVDDSQLPKDRFSAERLKGVDSTLKIQPAELGDSAVYLCASSPSEGSYEQYFGPGTRLTVT.

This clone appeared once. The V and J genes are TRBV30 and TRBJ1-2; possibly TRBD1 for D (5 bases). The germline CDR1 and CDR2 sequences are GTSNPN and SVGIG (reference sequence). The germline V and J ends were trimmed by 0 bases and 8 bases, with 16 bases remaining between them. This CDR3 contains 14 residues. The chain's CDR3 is CAWSVLMGRKGYTF. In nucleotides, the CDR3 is TGTGCCTGGAGTGTACTCATGGGGCGTAAAGGCTACACCTTC.

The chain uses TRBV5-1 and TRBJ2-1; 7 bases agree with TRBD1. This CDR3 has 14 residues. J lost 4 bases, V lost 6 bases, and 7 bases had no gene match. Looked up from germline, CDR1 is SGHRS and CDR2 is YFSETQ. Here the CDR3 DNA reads TGCGCCAGCAATCAGGGGGAGCAATACAATGAGCAGTTCTTC. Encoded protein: CASNQGEQYNEQFF.

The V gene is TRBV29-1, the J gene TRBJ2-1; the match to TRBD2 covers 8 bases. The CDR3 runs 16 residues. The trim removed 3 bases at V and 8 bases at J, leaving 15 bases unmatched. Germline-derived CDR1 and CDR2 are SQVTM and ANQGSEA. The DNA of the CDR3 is TGCAGCGTTGATGGGTGGGGAGCGGGAGCAGGCCATGAGCAGTTCTTC. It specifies CSVDGWGAGAGHEQFF.

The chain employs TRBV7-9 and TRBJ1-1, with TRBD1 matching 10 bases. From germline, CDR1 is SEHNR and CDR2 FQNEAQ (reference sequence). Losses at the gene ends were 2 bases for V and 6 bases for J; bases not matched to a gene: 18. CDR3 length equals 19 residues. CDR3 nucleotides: TGTGCCAGCAGCTTAAATTATGTGACAGGGGGCACCCGGCAGCCTGAAGCTTTCTTT. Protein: CASSLNYVTGGTRQPEAFF. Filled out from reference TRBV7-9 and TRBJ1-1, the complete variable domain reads DTGVSQNPRHKITKRGQNVTFRCDPISEHNRLYWYRQTLGQGPEFLTYFQNEAQLEKSRLLSDRFSAERPKGSFSTLEIQRTEQGDSAMYLCASSLNYVTGGTRQPEAFFGQGTRLTVV.

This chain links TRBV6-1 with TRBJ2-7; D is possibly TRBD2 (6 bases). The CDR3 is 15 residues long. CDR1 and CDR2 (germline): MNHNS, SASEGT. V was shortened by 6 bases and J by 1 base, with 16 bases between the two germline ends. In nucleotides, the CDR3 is TGTGCCAGCAGACCTAGACTAGTCCTATCCTACGAGCAGTACTTC. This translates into CASRPRLVLSYEQYF.

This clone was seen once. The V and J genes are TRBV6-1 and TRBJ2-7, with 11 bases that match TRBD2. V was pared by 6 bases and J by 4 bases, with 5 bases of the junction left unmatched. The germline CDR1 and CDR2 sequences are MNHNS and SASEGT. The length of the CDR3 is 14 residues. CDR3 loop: CASSSSGGLYEQYF. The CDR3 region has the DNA TGTGCCAGCAGCTCTAGCGGGGGGCTTTACGAGCAGTACTTC.

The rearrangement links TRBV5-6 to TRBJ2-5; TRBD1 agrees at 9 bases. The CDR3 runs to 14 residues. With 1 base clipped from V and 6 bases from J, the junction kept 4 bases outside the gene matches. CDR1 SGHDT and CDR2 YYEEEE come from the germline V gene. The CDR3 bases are TGTGCCAGCAGCTTGTATGACAGGGGGAAGACCCAGTACTTC. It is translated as CASSLYDRGKTQYF.

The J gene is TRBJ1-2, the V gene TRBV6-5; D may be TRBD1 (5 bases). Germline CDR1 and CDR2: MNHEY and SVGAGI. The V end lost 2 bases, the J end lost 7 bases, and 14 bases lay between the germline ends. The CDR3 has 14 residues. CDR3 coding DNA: TGTGCCAGCAGTTACGGGGAACAGGTGCTTGGCTACACCTTC. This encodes CASSYGEQVLGYTF.

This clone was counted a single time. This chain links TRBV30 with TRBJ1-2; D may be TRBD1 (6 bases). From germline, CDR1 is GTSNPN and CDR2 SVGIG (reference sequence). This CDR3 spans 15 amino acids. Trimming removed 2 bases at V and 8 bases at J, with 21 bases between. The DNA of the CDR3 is TGTGCCTGGAGTCCAACGAACACAGGGACTAGGGGCTACACCTTC. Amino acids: CAWSPTNTGTRGYTF.

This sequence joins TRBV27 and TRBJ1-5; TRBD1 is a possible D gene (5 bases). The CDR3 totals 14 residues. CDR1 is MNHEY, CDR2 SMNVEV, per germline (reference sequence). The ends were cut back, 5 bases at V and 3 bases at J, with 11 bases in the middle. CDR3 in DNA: TGTGCCAGCAGTCCAGACAGTTCCAATCAGCCCCAGCATTTT. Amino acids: CASSPDSSNQPQHF.

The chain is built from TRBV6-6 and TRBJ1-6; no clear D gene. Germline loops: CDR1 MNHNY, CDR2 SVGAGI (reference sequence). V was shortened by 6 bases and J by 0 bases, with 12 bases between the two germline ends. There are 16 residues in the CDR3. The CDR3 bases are TGTGCCAGCAGGGGCAGTATAGTCTCCTATAATTCACCCCTCCACTTT. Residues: CASRGSIVSYNSPLHF.

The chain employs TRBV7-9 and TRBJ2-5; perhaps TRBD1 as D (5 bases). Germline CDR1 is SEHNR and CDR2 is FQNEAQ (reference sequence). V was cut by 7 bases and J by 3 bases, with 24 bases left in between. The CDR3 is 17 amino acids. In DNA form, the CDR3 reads TGTGCCAGCACCCCAGCCATGGGGCCCGCTGGGGAAGAGACCCAGTACTTC. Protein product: CASTPAMGPAGEETQYF.

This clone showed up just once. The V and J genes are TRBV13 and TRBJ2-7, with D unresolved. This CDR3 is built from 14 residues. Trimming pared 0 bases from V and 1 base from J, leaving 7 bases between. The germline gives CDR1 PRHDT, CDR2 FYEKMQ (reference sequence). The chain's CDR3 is CASSLGVRSYEQYF. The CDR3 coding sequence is TGTGCCAGCAGCTTAGGCGTCAGGTCCTACGAGCAGTACTTC.

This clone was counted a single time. Here the CDR3 reads CASSVDPGGGQPQHF. Written as DNA, the CDR3 is TGTGCCAGCAGCGTAGATCCAGGGGGCGGTCAGCCCCAGCATTTT. The chain combines TRBV9 with TRBJ1-5; 8 bases align to TRBD1. J lost 6 bases, V lost 0 bases, and 5 bases had no gene match. The length of the CDR3 is 15 residues. Germline loops: CDR1 SGDLS, CDR2 YYNGEE.

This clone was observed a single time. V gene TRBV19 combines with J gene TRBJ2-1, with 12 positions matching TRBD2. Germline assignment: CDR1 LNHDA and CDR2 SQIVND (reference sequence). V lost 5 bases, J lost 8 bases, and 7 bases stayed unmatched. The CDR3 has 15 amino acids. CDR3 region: CASSSSGGAIHEQFF. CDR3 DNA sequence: TGTGCCAGTAGTTCTAGCGGGGGGGCAATTCATGAGCAGTTCTTC.

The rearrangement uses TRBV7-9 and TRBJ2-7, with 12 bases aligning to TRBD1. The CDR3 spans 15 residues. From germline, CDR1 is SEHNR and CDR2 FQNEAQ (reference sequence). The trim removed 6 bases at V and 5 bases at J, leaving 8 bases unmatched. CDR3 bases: TGTGCCAGCAGTTCTGGGACAGGGGGCAACGACGAGCAGTACTTC. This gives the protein CASSSGTGGNDEQYF.

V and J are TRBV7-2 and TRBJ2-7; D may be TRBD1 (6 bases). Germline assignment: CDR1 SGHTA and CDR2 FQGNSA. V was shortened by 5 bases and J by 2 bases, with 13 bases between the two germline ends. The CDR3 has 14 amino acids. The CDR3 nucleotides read TGTGCCAGCAGCATGCAGGGGACACCCTACGAGCAGTACTTC. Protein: CASSMQGTPYEQYF.

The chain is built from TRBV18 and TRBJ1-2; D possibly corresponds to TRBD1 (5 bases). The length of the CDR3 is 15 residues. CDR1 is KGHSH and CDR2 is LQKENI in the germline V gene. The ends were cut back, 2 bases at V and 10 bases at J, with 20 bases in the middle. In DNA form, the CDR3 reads TGTGCCAGCTCACCAGACAGCCAAAGCCCGAATCACTACACCTTC. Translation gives CASSPDSQSPNHYTF.

CDR3 sequence: CASSLNWGMNTEAFF. For the CDR3, the DNA is TGTGCCAGCAGCTTGAATTGGGGCATGAACACTGAAGCTTTCTTT. This chain connects TRBV7-2 to TRBJ1-1; D might be TRBD1 (5 bases). CDR1 and CDR2 (germline): SGHTA, FQGNSA. Trimming cost V 3 bases and J 0 bases, with 11 bases left between them. The CDR3 runs to 15 residues.